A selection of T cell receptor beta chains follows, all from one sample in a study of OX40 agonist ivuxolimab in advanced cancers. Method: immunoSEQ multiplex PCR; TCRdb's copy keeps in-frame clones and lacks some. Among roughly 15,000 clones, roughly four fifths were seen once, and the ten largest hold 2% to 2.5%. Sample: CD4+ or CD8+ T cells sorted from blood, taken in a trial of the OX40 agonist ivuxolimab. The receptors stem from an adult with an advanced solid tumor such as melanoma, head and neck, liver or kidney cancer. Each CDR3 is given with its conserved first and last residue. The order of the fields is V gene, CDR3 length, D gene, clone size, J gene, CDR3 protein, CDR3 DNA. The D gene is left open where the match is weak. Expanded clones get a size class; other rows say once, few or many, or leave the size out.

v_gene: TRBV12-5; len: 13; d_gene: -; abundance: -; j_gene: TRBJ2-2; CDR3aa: CASGGQNTGELFF; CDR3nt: TGTGCTAGTGGTGGACAGAACACCGGGGAGCTGTTTTTT
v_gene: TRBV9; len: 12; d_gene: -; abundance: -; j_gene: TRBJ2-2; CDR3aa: CASQGGPGELFF; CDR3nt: TGTGCCAGTCAGGGGGGGCCTGGGGAGCTGTTTTTT
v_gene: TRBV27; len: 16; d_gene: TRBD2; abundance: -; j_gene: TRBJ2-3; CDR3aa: CATLSPGSGISDTQYF; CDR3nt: TGTGCCACCCTCTCGCCGGGGAGCGGGATCTCAGATACGCAGTATTTT
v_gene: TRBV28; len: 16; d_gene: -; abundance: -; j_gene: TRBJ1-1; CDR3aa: CASSLAPGQLNTEAFF; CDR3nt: TGTGCCAGCAGTTTAGCCCCGGGACAATTGAACACTGAAGCTTTCTTT
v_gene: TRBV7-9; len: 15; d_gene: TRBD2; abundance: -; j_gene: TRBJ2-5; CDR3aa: CASSSNSGRRETQYF; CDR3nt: TGTGCCAGCAGCTCCAATAGCGGGAGAAGGGAGACCCAGTACTTC
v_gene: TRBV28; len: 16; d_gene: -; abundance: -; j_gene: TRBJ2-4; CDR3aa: CASQQHSAGLKNIQYF; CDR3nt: TGTGCCAGCCAGCAGCACAGCGCGGGACTGAAAAACATTCAGTACTTC
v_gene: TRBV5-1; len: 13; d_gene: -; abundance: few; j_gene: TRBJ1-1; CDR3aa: CASRSTDNTEAFF; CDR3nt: TGCGCCAGCAGATCTACAGACAACACTGAAGCTTTCTTT
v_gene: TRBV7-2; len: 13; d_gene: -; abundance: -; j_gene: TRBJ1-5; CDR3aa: CASSSVLLGPQHF; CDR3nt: TGTGCCAGCAGCTCAGTATTACTCGGCCCCCAGCATTTT
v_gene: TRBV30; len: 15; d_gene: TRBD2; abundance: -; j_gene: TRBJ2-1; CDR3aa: CAWSVSGGSYNEQFF; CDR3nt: TGTGCCTGGAGTGTAAGCGGGGGTTCCTACAATGAGCAGTTCTTC
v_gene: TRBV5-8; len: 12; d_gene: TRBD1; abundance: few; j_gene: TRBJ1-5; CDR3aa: CASSRQGQPQHF; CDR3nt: TGTGCCAGCAGCCGACAGGGTCAGCCCCAGCATTTT
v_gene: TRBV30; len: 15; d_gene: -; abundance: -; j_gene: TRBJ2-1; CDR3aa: CAWSSGVSSYNEQFF; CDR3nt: TGTGCCTGGTCTTCCGGGGTTAGCTCCTACAATGAGCAGTTCTTC
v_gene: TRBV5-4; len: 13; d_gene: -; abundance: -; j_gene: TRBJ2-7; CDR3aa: CASSRDGSYEQYF; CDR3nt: TGTGCCAGCAGTAGGGACGGCTCCTACGAGCAGTACTTC
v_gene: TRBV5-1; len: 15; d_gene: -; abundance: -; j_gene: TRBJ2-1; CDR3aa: CASSPGPLSYNEQFF; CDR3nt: TGCGCCAGCAGCCCGGGACCACTTTCCTACAATGAGCAGTTCTTC
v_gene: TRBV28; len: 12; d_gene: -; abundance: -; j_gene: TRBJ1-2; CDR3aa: CATRGPSYGYTF; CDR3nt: TGTGCCACCCGGGGTCCGAGCTATGGCTACACCTTC
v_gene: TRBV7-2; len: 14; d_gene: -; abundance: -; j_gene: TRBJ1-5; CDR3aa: CASSLGGFNQPQHF; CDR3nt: TGTGCCAGCAGCTTAGGGGGGTTTAATCAGCCCCAGCATTTT
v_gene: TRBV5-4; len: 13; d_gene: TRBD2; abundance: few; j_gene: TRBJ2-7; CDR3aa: CASSSRGVYEQYF; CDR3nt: TGTGCCAGCAGCTCCCGGGGGGTCTACGAGCAGTACTTC
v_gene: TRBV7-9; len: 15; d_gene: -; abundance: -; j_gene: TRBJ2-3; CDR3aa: CASSSPRGGADTQYF; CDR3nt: TGTGCCAGCAGCTCCCCAAGAGGAGGCGCAGATACGCAGTATTTT
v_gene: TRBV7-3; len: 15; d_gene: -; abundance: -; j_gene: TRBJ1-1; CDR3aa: CASSLIAGSGTEAFF; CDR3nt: TGTGCCAGCAGCTTAATTGCAGGGTCGGGTACTGAAGCTTTCTTT
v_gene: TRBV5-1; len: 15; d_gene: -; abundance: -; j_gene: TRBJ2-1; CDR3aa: CASSSATASYNEQFF; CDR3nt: TGCGCCAGCAGCTCGGCCACAGCCTCCTACAATGAGCAGTTCTTC
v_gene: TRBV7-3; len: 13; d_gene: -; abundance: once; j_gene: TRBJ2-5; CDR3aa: CASSLGGREDQYF; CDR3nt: TGTGCCAGCAGCTTGGGGGGGCGAGAAGACCAGTACTTC
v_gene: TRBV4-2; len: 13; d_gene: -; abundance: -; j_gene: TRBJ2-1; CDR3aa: CASSQGSFNEQFF; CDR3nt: TGTGCCAGCAGCCAAGGAAGCTTCAATGAGCAGTTCTTC
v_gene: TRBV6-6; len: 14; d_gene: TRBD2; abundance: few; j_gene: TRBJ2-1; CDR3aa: CASSDSGARNEQFF; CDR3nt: TGTGCCAGCAGTGATAGCGGGGCCCGGAATGAGCAGTTCTTC
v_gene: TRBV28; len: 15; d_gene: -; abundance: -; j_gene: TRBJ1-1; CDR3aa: CASSSIQGGTTEAFF; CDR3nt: TGTGCCAGCAGTTCCATACAGGGCGGAACAACTGAAGCTTTCTTT
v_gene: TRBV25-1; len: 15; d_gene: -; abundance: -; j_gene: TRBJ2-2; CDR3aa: CASSRGGVNTGELFF; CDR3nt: TGTGCCAGCAGCAGGGGCGGCGTGAACACCGGGGAGCTGTTTTTT
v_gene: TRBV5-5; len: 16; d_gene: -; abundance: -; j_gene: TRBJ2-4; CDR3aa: CASSPRTGTSQNIQYF; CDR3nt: TGTGCCAGCAGCCCGAGGACAGGGACTAGCCAAAACATTCAGTACTTC
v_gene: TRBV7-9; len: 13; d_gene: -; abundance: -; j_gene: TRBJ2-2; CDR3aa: CASSGRNTGELFF; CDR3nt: TGTGCCAGCAGCGGCAGAAACACCGGGGAGCTGTTTTTT
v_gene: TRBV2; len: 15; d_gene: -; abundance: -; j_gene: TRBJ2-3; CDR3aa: CASSQGGPGTDTQYF; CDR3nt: TGTGCCAGCAGCCAGGGCGGGCCCGGGACAGATACGCAGTATTTT
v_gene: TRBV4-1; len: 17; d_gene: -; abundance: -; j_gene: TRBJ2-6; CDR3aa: CASSQGLKASGANVLTF; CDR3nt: TGCGCCAGCAGCCAAGGACTCAAAGCCTCTGGGGCCAACGTCCTGACTTTC